Given below is one T cell receptor (beta chain) in context. CDR1 is GTSNPN and CDR2 is SVGIG in the germline V gene (reference sequence). Trimming cost V 0 bases and J 8 bases, with 22 bases left between them. The CDR3 is 16 residues long. The data belong to a study of blood T cell repertoires in COVID-19. The method was immunoSEQ multiplex PCR; TCRdb's version includes in-frame clones alone and lacks a portion of them. The sample records about 70,000 clones, roughly nine tenths being singletons. The sequenced sample was peripheral blood. V and J are TRBV30 and TRBJ1-2; no firm D call. The sequence came from a man between 70 and 80 years old with active COVID-19. CDR3 sequence (DNA): TGTGCCTGGAGTGTGGGCCAGGTATCCCGTTTGTCCGGCTACACCTTC. This translates into CAWSVGQVSRLSGYTF.